A single TCR beta chain is shown here with its context. These data come from a study of PD-L1 blockade in urothelial cancer. Across the whole study: Patients took up atezolizumab in 2014 at 1,200 mg intravenously every 3 weeks.

The time point: pretreatment peripheral blood. PCRs were each spiked with synthetic TCR analog templates. Generated by immunoSEQ multiplex PCR, the TCRdb table keeps only in-frame clones and is missing some. The table includes under 70,000 clones, about 81% detected once. The receptor's source is a man between 65 and 85 years old with urothelial cancer. The starting material was PBMCs, obtained around atezolizumab (anti-PD-L1) treatment.

CDR3 residues: CASSQSVISSYEQYF. Here the CDR3 DNA reads TGTGCCAGCAGCCAATCCGTTATTAGCTCCTACGAGCAGTACTTC. The chain uses TRBV16 and TRBJ2-7; D is unclear. Germline values: CDR1 KGHSY, CDR2 FQNENV. CDR3 length equals 15 residues. Trimming stripped 0 bases from V and 0 bases from J, with 9 bases between. The complete variable domain, with remaining parts taken from reference TRBV16 and TRBJ2-7, reads GEEVAQTPKHLVRGEGQKAKLYCAPIKGHSYVFWYQQVLKNEFKFLISFQNENVFDETGMPKERFSAKCLPNSPCSLEIQATKLEDSAVYFCASSQSVISSYEQYFGPGTRLTVT.